The 8 T cell receptor beta chains reported below all come from one sample, sequenced in a study of STAT5B mutations in CD4+ large granular lymphocyte leukemia. The data were produced by immunoSEQ multiplex PCR, yet TCRdb's version contains in-frame clones alone and is incomplete. The sample comprises 30,000 or so clones, roughly 79% of which are singletons, and around 0.98% rests with the top ten. Sequencing was performed on CD4+ T cells from blood buffy coats. Source of these receptors: a human donor in good health.

The chain recombines TRBV15 with TRBJ2-1, with D possibly matching TRBD2 (6 bases). Trimming left V 0 bases short and J 4 bases short, with 10 bases between. The CDR3 contains 15 residues. Germline values: CDR1 LNHNV, CDR2 YYDKDF (reference sequence). The CDR3 here is CATSRERDAYNEQFF. As DNA, the CDR3 is TGTGCCACCAGCAGAGAGCGGGACGCTTACAATGAGCAGTTCTTC.

The rearrangement uses TRBV2 and TRBJ2-1; D is unclear. CDR1 and CDR2 from the germline V gene are SNHLY and FYNNEI. The V end lost 6 bases, the J end lost 7 bases, and 10 bases lay between the germline ends. The CDR3 length is 12 residues. The CDR3 loop is CASRTTLNEQFF. In DNA, the CDR3 is TGTGCCAGCAGGACGACGTTGAATGAGCAGTTCTTC.

The chain couples TRBV10-3 to TRBJ1-2, with TRBD1 matching over 7 bases. This CDR3 has 14 residues. The germline V gene encodes CDR1 ENHRY and CDR2 SYGVKD. V lost 10 bases to trimming and J lost 0 bases; unmatched junction nucleotides: 8. The CDR3 is CATRDREANYGYTF. The CDR3 DNA is TGTGCCACCAGAGACAGGGAGGCTAACTATGGCTACACCTTC.

This rearrangement joins TRBV29-1 to TRBJ2-3; D unclear. Trimming cost V 8 bases and J 1 base, with 4 bases left between them. The CDR3 has 10 amino acids. Germline CDR1 is SQVTM and CDR2 is ANQGSEA. DNA for the CDR3: TGCAGCACCCGCACAGATACGCAGTATTTT. It encodes CSTRTDTQYF.

This rearrangement joins TRBV25-1 to TRBJ2-3; a possible D gene is TRBD2 (6 bases). The CDR3 totals 16 residues. V shed 6 bases and J shed 2 bases, with 18 bases lying between them. The germline gives CDR1 MGHDK, CDR2 SYGVNS. The CDR3 nucleotides read TGTGCCAGCAGCAAAGAGTGGGCTAGCGCCACAGATACGCAGTATTTT. Its protein is CASSKEWASATDTQYF.

The chain combines TRBV15 with TRBJ1-1; the match to TRBD1 covers 8 bases. The CDR3 has 15 amino acids. J lost 11 bases, V lost 0 bases, and 11 bases had no gene match. From germline, CDR1 is LNHNV and CDR2 YYDKDF (reference sequence). CDR3 DNA sequence: TGTGCCACCAGCAGAGATTATACACAGGGGGTGGAGGCTTTCTTT. Amino acid sequence: CATSRDYTQGVEAFF.

The rearrangement links TRBV6-5 to TRBJ1-1; tentative D call: TRBD1 (6 bases). V was shortened by 3 bases and J by 4 bases, with 12 bases between the two germline ends. The CDR3 extends over 14 amino acids. Germline V gene lookup returns CDR1 MNHEY and CDR2 SVGAGI. CDR3 amino acids: CASSYGGPGTEAFF. CDR3 DNA sequence: TGTGCCAGCAGTTATGGGGGCCCCGGCACTGAAGCTTTCTTT.

The rearrangement uses TRBV28 and TRBJ1-5; D gene unclear. Per the germline V gene, CDR1 is MDHEN and CDR2 is SYDVKM. The CDR3 spans 14 residues. V dropped 7 bases and J dropped 3 bases, with 13 bases sitting between them. In DNA, the CDR3 is TGTGCCAGCACCCCGGTGCATCACAATCAGCCCCAGCATTTT. It yields the protein CASTPVHHNQPQHF. Full variable domain (missing parts from reference TRBV28 and TRBJ1-5): DVKVTQSSRYLVKRTGEKVFLECVQDMDHENMFWYRQDPGLGLRLIYFSYDVKMKEKGDIPEGYSVSREKKERFSLILESASTNQTSMYLCASTPVHHNQPQHFGDGTRLSIL.